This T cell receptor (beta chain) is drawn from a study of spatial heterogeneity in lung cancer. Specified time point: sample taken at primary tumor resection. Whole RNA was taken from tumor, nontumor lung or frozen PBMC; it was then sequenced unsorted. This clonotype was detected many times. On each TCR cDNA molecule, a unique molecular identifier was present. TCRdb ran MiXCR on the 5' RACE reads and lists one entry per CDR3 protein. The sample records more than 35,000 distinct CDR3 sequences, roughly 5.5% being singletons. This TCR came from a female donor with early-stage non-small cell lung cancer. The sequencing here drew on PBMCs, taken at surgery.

The CDR3 reads CASSLRADSTDTQYF. The CDR3 DNA sequence: TGTGCCAGCAGTTTAAGAGCGGATAGCACAGATACGCAGTATTTT. The genes are TRBV6-2 or TRBV6-3 and TRBJ2-3; D is perhaps TRBD2 (5 bases). Germline CDR1 and CDR2: MNHEY and SVGEGT. With 4 bases removed from V and 0 bases from J, the gap between germline ends came to 11 bases. The CDR3 extends over 15 amino acids.